The source of this TCR beta chain is a study of control samples from healthy donors and cancer patients. Profiling relied on immunoSEQ multiplex PCR, and the TCRdb table lists in-frame clones only, not all of them. Of some 150,000 clones in the sample, less than 95% were seen once. V was clipped by 7 bases and J by 1 base; unmatched bases: 9. The germline V gene has CDR1 SEHNR and CDR2 FQNEAQ (reference sequence). This CDR3 region has 16 residues. Sequencing was done on a sample of PBMCs. The sequence was obtained from a man aged 60-69 years with colorectal cancer. The chain couples TRBV7-9 to TRBJ2-1; TRBD1 agrees at 8 bases. The CDR3 nucleotides are TGTGCCAGCAAGGGTGCAGGGGGCTTGTCCTACAATGAGCAGTTCTTC. Translated, it gives CASKGAGGLSYNEQFF.